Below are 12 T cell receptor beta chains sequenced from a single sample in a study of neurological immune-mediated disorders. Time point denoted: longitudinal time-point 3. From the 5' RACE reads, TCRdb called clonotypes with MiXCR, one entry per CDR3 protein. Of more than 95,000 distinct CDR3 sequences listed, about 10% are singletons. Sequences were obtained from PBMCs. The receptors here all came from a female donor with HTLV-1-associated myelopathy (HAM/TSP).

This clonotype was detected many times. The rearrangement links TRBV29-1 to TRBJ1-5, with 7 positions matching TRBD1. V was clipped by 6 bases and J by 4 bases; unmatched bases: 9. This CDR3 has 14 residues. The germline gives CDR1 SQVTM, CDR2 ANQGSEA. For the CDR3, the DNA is TGCAGCGTCCGGGACAGCTCCCGGAATCAGCCCCAGCATTTT. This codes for CSVRDSSRNQPQHF.

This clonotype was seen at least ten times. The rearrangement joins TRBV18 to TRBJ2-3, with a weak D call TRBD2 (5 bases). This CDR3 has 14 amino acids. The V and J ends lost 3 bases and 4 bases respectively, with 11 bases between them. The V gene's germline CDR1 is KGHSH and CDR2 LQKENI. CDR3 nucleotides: TGTGCCAGCTCACCGGGCGGGTTCCCAGATACGCAGTATTTT. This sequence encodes CASSPGGFPDTQYF. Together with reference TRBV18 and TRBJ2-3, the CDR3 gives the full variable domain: NAGVMQNPRHLVRRRGQEARLRCSPMKGHSHVYWYRQLPEEGLKFMVYLQKENIIDESGMPKERFSAEFPKEGPSILRIQQVVRGDSAAYFCASSPGGFPDTQYFGPGTRLTVL.

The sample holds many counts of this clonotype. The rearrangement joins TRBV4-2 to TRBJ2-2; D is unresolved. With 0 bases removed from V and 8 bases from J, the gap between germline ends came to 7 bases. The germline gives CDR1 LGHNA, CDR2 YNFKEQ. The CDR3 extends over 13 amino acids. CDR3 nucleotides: TGTGCCAGCAGCCAAGATCCGGCTGGGGAGCTGTTTTTT. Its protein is CASSQDPAGELFF.

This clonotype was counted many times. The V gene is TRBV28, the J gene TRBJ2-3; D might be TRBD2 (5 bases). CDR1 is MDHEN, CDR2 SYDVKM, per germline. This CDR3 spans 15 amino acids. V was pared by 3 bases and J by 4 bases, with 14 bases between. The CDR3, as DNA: TGTGCCAGCAGTTTCAAGAGGGAAGGGCCAGATACGCAGTATTTT. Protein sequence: CASSFKREGPDTQYF.

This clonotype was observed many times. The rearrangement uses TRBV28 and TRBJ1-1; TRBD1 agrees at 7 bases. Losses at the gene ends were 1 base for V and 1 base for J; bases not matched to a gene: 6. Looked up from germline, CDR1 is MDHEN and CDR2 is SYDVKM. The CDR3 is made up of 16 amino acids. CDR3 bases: TGTGCCAGCAGTTTATTAGAGGGGGCAGAGAACACTGAAGCTTTCTTT. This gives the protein CASSLLEGAENTEAFF.

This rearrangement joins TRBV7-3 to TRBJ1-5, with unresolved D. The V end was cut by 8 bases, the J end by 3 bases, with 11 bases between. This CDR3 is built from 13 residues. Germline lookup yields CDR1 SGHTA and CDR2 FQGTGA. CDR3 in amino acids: CASCVDDNQPQHF. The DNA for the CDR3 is TGTGCCAGCTGCGTAGACGACAATCAGCCCCAGCATTTT. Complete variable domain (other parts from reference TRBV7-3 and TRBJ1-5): GAGVSQTPSNKVTEKGKYVELRCDPISGHTALYWYRQSLGQGPEFLIYFQGTGAADDSGLPNDRFFAVRPEGSVSTLKIQRTERGDSAVYLCASCVDDNQPQHFGDGTRLSIL.

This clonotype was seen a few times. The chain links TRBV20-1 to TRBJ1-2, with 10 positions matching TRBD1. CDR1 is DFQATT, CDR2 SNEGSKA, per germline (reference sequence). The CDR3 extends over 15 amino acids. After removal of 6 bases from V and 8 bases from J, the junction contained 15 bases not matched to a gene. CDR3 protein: CSAYNRSGTGDGYTF. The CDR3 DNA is TGCAGTGCCTACAACCGTTCCGGGACAGGGGACGGCTACACCTTC.

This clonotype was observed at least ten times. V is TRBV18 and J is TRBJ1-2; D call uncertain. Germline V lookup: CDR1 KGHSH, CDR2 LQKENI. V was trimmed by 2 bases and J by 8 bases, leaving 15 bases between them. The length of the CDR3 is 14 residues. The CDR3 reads CASSPTGLRSGYTF. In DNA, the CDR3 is TGTGCCAGCTCACCAACGGGGTTAAGATCCGGCTACACCTTC.

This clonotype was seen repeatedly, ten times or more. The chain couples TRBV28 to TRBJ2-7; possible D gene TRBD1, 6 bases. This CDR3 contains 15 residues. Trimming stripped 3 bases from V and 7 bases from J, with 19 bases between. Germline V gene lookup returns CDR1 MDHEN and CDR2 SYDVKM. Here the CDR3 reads CASSFGDRLTGEQYF. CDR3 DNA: TGTGCCAGCAGTTTTGGCGACAGGTTAACGGGGGAGCAGTACTTC.

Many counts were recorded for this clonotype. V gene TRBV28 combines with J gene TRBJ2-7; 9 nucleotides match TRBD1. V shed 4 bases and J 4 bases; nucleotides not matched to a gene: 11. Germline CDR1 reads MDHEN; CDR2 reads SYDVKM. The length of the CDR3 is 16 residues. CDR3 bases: TGTGCCAGCAGTTACCGGGACAGGGCGGGTATATACGAGCAGTACTTC. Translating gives CASSYRDRAGIYEQYF.

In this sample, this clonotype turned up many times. This chain's CDR3 is CASSPGTGIDGYTF. The CDR3 nucleotides are TGTGCCAGCTCACCAGGTACAGGGATCGATGGCTACACCTTC. The chain combines TRBV18 with TRBJ1-2; the D gene is possibly TRBD1 (6 bases). The germline CDR1 and CDR2 sequences are KGHSH and LQKENI. CDR3 length equals 14 residues. Deletions cut 2 bases from V and 6 bases from J, with 13 bases between.

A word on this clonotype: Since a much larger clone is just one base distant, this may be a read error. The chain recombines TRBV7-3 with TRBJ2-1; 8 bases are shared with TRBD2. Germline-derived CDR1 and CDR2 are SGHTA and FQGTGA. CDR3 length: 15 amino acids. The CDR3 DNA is TGTGTCAGCAGCTTATCGGGGGGGCACTACAATGAGCAGTTCTTC. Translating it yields CVSSLSGGHYNEQFF. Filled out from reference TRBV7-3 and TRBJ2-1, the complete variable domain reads GAGVSQTPSNKVTEKGKYVELRCDPISGHTALYWYRQSLGQGPEFLIYFQGTGAADDSGLPNDRFFAVRPEGSVSTLKIQRTERGDSAVYLCVSSLSGGHYNEQFFGPGTRLTVL.